One sample yielded the 12 T cell receptor beta chains listed below, sequenced in a study of T cells in Graves' hyperthyroidism and ophthalmopathy. There were TCR beta CDR3 regions amplified from RNA transcripts. First-round RT-PCR targeting the TCR CDR3 was performed with the HTBI primer set. TCRdb re-called the multiplex PCR reads with MiXCR, one entry per CDR3 protein. The sample yields around 600,000 distinct CDR3 sequences, about 15% seen once. The sample comprised blood. These receptor sequences come from a woman between 45 and 65 years old with Graves' ophthalmopathy.

This clonotype was seen many times. The genes are TRBV12-3 or TRBV12-4 and TRBJ2-3; D remains unclear. The CDR3 is 15 amino acids. The V end was cut by 2 bases, the J end by 0 bases, with 9 bases between. The CDR3 is CASSLNTPSTDTQYF. For the CDR3, the DNA is TGTGCCAGCAGTTTAAACACCCCTAGCACAGATACGCAGTATTTT.

This clonotype was observed at least ten times. The chain has TRBV30 and TRBJ2-1; TRBD2 matches at 10 bases. Germline assignment: CDR1 GTSNPN and CDR2 SVGIG (reference sequence). With 4 bases clipped from V and 4 bases from J, the junction kept 7 bases outside the gene matches. This CDR3 spans 15 amino acids. For the CDR3, the DNA is TGTGCCTGGACCCCGCTAGCGGGAGCATACAATGAGCAGTTCTTC. Translating it yields CAWTPLAGAYNEQFF.

This clonotype appeared a few times. V is TRBV6-1 and J is TRBJ2-3, with a tentative D call TRBD2 (5 bases). The V and J ends lost 5 bases and 1 base respectively, with 16 bases between them. The CDR3 is 16 residues long. Germline CDR1 reads MNHNS; CDR2 reads SASEGT. For the CDR3, the DNA is TGTGCCAGCAGTCGACCAGCGGATGGAGGCACAGATACGCAGTATTTT. This gives the protein CASSRPADGGTDTQYF.

This clonotype was picked up many times. CDR3 DNA sequence: TGTGCCAGCAGCCCCCGAAAGGCGGGACCCGACTCCTACGAGCAGTACTTC. The encoded protein is CASSPRKAGPDSYEQYF. The chain couples TRBV7-2 to TRBJ2-7, with D possibly matching TRBD2 (6 bases). This CDR3 is built from 17 residues. V was pared by 5 bases and J by 0 bases, with 20 bases between. Germline V gene sequence: CDR1 SGHTA, CDR2 FQGNSA.

This clonotype was detected ten times or more. This rearrangement joins TRBV20-1 to TRBJ1-4; 7 positions match TRBD1. The germline gives CDR1 DFQATT, CDR2 SNEGSKA (reference sequence). This CDR3 comprises 14 residues. V shed 6 bases, J shed 3 bases, and the junction held 7 bases outside the gene matches. CDR3 region: CSAKDGTANEKLFF. DNA for the CDR3: TGCAGTGCGAAAGACGGGACAGCTAATGAAAAACTGTTTTTT.

This clonotype was observed a handful of times. The chain employs TRBV30 and TRBJ1-5, with D possibly matching TRBD1 (5 bases). CDR1 and CDR2 from the germline V gene are GTSNPN and SVGIG (reference sequence). This CDR3 is 16 amino acids long. Deletions cut 3 bases from V and 1 base from J, with 16 bases between. In DNA form, the CDR3 reads TGTGCCTGGAGACAAACCGGGGCCAGAAGCAATCAGCCCCAGCATTTT. Protein: CAWRQTGARSNQPQHF.

This clonotype was counted many times. The chain has TRBV12-3 or TRBV12-4 and TRBJ1-2; a possible D gene is TRBD1 (5 bases). The CDR3 runs to 13 residues. V lost 4 bases to trimming and J lost 4 bases, with 10 bases between them. The CDR3 DNA is TGTGCCAGCAGTTCCAGGGTCGGCTATGGCTACACCTTC. Translating it yields CASSSRVGYGYTF.

The V gene is TRBV7-2, the J gene TRBJ2-5; no firm D call. Trimming removed 6 bases from V and 1 base from J, with 6 bases in between. Per germline, CDR1 SGHTA and CDR2 FQGNSA. CDR3 size: 12 residues. The DNA of the CDR3 is TGTGCCAGCAGTAAGTTCCAAGAGACCCAGTACTTC. Its translation: CASSKFQETQYF.

The chain is built from TRBV27 and TRBJ2-2; possibly TRBD2 for D (6 bases). Trimming took 5 bases from V and 6 from J, leaving 19 bases between them. The CDR3 length is 16 residues. Germline loops: CDR1 MNHEY, CDR2 SMNVEV (reference sequence). CDR3 in amino acids: CASSIGTGRPPGELFF. Here the CDR3 DNA reads TGTGCCAGCAGTATAGGGACTGGGAGGCCCCCCGGGGAGCTGTTTTTT.

This clonotype was picked up many times. The chain employs TRBV11-2 and TRBJ2-7; 7 nucleotides line up with TRBD1. CDR1 is SGHAT, CDR2 FQNNGV, per germline. The CDR3 runs 16 residues. J gave up 0 bases and V 5 bases, and 10 bases lay outside the gene matches. The CDR3 nucleotides are TGTGCCAGCAGCCCTCTAGCCCGACAGGGCTCCTACGAGCAGTACTTC. Translation gives CASSPLARQGSYEQYF.

The chain couples TRBV7-2 to TRBJ1-1; D is undetermined. Germline CDR1 is SGHTA and CDR2 is FQGNSA. V lost 5 bases to trimming and J lost 7 bases, with 17 bases between them. This CDR3 has 14 amino acids. DNA for the CDR3: TGTGCCAGCAGCCTAGAAGGTAGAGCGCTTGAAGCTTTCTTT. Translation gives CASSLEGRALEAFF. The entire variable domain, with the rest obtained from reference TRBV7-2 and TRBJ1-1, is as follows: GAGVSQSPSNKVTEKGKDVELRCDPISGHTALYWYRQSLGQGLEFLIYFQGNSAPDKSGLPSDRFSAERTGGSVSTLTIQRTQQEDSAVYLCASSLEGRALEAFFGQGTRLTVV.

This clonotype has just a few counts. The chain recombines TRBV27 with TRBJ1-5; possibly TRBD1 for D (6 bases). V lost 2 bases to trimming and J lost 3 bases, with 8 bases between them. Germline V lookup: CDR1 MNHEY, CDR2 SMNVEV (reference sequence). This CDR3 is 14 amino acids long. CDR3 bases: TGTGCCAGCAGTTTAAGGGGGGACAATCAGCCCCAGCATTTT. It is translated as CASSLRGDNQPQHF.